This T cell receptor beta chain was captured in a study of blood T cell repertoires in COVID-19. Study at large: COVID-19 samples, acute and convalescent, were from the United States, Italy and Spain.

Source study methods: The authors estimated nucleated cell counts from reference gene primer amplification. TCRdb's table, derived via immunoSEQ multiplex PCR, lists solely in-frame clones and lacks some. D and trimming come from the DNA, and the V and J calls and clone size come from that table. The sample has 150,000 to 190,000 clones, approximately 80% seen once. The sequenced sample was peripheral blood. This TCR derives from a woman older than 75 with acute or convalescent COVID-19.

The chain's CDR3 is CASSLPTGLSSPLHF. The CDR3 nucleotides read TGTGCCAGCAGCTTACCGACAGGGTTGAGTTCACCCCTCCACTTT. J is TRBJ1-6 and V is TRBV7-2; 7 positions match TRBD1. This CDR3 contains 15 residues. The V gene end was trimmed by 2 bases and the J gene end by 9 bases; junction bases not matched to a gene: 7. The V gene's germline CDR1 is SGHTA and CDR2 FQGNSA.